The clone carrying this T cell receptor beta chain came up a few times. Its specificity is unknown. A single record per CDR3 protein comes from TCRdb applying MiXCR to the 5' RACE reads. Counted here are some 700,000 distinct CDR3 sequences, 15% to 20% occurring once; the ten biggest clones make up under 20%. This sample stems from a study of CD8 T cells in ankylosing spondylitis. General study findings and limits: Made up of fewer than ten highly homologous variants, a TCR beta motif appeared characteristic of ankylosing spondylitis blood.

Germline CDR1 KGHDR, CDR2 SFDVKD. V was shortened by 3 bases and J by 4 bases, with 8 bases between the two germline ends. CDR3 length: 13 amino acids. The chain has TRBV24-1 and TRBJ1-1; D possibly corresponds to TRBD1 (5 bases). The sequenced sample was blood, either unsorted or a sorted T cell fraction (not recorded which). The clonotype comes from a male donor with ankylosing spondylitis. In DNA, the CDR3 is TGTGCCACCAGTGATCCAGGGACCACTGAAGCTTTCTTT. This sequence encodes CATSDPGTTEAFF.